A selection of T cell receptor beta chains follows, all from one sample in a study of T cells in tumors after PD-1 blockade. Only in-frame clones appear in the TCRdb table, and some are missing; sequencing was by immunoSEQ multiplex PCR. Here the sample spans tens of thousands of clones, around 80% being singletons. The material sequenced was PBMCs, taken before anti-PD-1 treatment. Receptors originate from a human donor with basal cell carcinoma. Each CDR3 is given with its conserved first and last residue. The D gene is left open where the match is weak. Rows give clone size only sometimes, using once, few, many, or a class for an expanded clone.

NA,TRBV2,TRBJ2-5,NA,TGTGCCAGCAGGCGGAGGGGAGCGGAAGAGACCCAGTACTTC,CASRRRGAEETQYF
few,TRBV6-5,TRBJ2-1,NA,TGTGCCAGCAGTTACTCACCAGGGGACAATGAGCAGTTCTTC,CASSYSPGDNEQFF
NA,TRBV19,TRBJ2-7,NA,TGTGCCAGTAGTAGGGGCTACGAGCAGTACTTC,CASSRGYEQYF
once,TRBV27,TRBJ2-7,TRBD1,TGTGCCAGCAGTTTATCGAACCAGGGGGCCACCTACGAGCAGTACTTC,CASSLSNQGATYEQYF
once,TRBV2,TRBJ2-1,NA,TGTCCCACCAGTGATGGGGGGGCGCGGGTGGGGAGCTCCTACAATGAGCAGTTCTTC,CPTSDGGARVGSSYNEQFF
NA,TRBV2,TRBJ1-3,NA,TGTGCCAGCAGTGCTGCAGGGAGCTCTGGAAACACCATATATTTT,CASSAAGSSGNTIYF
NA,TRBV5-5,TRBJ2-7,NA,TGTGCCAGCAGCTTCGGACCGGACGAGCAGTACTTC,CASSFGPDEQYF
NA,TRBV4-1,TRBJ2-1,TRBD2,TGCGCCAGCAGCCAGCCCGCGGGACTAGCGGGAAGCTCCTACAATGAGCAGTTCTTC,CASSQPAGLAGSSYNEQFF
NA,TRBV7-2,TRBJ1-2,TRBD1,TGTGCCAGCGGGCCGGGACAGGATTCCCGCGGCTACACCTTC,CASGPGQDSRGYTF
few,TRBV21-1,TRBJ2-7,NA,TGTGCCAGCAGCAAAATAGAGAGCGGGGGAAGGTCCTACGAGCAGTACTTC,CASSKIESGGRSYEQYF
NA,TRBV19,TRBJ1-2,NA,TGTGCCAGTAGTAGATCGACAGAGAGCTATGGCTACACCTTC,CASSRSTESYGYTF
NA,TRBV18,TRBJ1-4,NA,TGTGCCAGCTCACCACCTTCAGAACCCAATGAAAAACTGTTTTTT,CASSPPSEPNEKLFF
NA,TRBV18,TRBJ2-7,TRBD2,TGTGCCAGCTCACCCTTAGCGGGAGAGTACGAGCAGTACTTC,CASSPLAGEYEQYF
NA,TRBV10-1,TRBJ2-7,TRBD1,TGCGCCAGCAGACCCGGACAGGGGCCCTCCTACGAGCAGTACTTC,CASRPGQGPSYEQYF
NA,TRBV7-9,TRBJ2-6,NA,TGTGCCAGCAGGTCCTTTAGGGACTCTGGGGCCAACGTCCTGACTTTC,CASRSFRDSGANVLTF
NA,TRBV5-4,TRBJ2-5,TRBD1,TGTGCCAGCGGGGGACAGGGCAAAGAGACCCAGTACTTC,CASGGQGKETQYF
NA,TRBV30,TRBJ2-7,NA,TGTGCCTGGAGACGGGTTGGTGGGTCGATTGAGCAGTACTTC,CAWRRVGGSIEQYF
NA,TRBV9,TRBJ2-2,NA,TGTGCCAGCAGCGTAGTGCCTAACACCGGGGAGCTGTTTTTT,CASSVVPNTGELFF
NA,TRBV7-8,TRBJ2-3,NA,TGTGCCAGCAGCCGTAGGGGCGGAGATACGCAGTATTTT,CASSRRGGDTQYF
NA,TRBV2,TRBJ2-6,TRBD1,TGTGCCAGCAGCTCACAGGGGGTGAACTCTGGGGCCAACGTCCTGACTTTC,CASSSQGVNSGANVLTF
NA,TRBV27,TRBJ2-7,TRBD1,TGTGCCAGCAGGGCAGGGGGCAGGTACGAGCAGTACTTC,CASRAGGRYEQYF
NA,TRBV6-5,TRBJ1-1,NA,TGTGCCAGCAGGAAACGGGGGGGGAACACTGAAGCTTTCTTT,CASRKRGGNTEAFF
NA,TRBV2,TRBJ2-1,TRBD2,TGTGCCAGCTGTTACGGGTGGGCGGGGGTGGGGAGCTCCTACAATGAGCAGTTCTTC,CASCYGWAGVGSSYNEQFF
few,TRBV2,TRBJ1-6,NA,TGTGCCAGCAGACAAATGGGGACACTCAATTCACCCCTCCACTTT,CASRQMGTLNSPLHF
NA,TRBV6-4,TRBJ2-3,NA,TGTGCCAGCAGCCGGGGGGCCGCAGATACGCAGTATTTT,CASSRGAADTQYF
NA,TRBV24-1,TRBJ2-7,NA,TGTGCCACCAGTGGGGGGGAAATCGGGGAGTCCTACGAGCAGTACTTC,CATSGGEIGESYEQYF
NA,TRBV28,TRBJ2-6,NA,TGTGCCAGCAGTTTACGAGGGGCCAACGTCCTGACTTTC,CASSLRGANVLTF
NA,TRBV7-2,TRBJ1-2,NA,TGTGCCAGCAGCTTAGCGACCCAAAGCTATGGCTACACCTTC,CASSLATQSYGYTF
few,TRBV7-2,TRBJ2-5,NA,TGTGCCAGCAGCTTAGCCGTCTTGAAGCAAGAGACCCAGTACTTC,CASSLAVLKQETQYF
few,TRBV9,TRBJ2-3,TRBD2,TGTGCCAGCAGCCCCCAGACTAGCGGGATCGGTACGCAGTATTTT,CASSPQTSGIGTQYF
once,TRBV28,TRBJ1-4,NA,TGTGCCAGCAGTTTTTCTGTACCAACCGGGGAAAAACTGTTTTTT,CASSFSVPTGEKLFF
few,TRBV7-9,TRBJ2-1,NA,TGTGCCAGCGGGCCCGGGCGACAGCTATACAATGAGCAGTTCTTC,CASGPGRQLYNEQFF
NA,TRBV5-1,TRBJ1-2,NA,TGCGCCAGCAGCTTAGAGTCCTATGGCTACACCTTC,CASSLESYGYTF
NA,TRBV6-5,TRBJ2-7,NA,TGTGCCAGCAGGCGCGCCTACGAGCAGTACTTC,CASRRAYEQYF
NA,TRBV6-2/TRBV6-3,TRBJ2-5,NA,TGTGCCAGCAGTCTGGGCTCACCCTTGGAGACCCAGTACTTC,CASSLGSPLETQYF
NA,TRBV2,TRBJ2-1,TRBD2,TGTGCCCGCTGTTATGGGGGGGCGCGGGAGGGGAGCTCCTACAATGAGCAGTTCTTC,CARCYGGAREGSSYNEQFF
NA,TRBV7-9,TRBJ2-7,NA,TGTGCCAGCAGTTTACAGGGATACGAGGGGGACGAGCAGTACTTC,CASSLQGYEGDEQYF
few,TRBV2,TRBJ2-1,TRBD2,TGTCCCTGCTGTGACGGGGGGGCGCGGGTGGGGAGCTCCTACAATGAGCAGTTCTTC,CPCCDGGARVGSSYNEQFF